Sequencing of this T cell receptor beta chain was carried out in a study of metastatic and nonmetastatic thyroid tumors. Patients underwent thyroid surgery, and none had received any treatment before it. TCRdb recomputed clones from the PCR reads via MiXCR. The sample consists of a few thousand clones, roughly 30% of them appearing once. V was cut by 3 bases and J by 0 bases, with 2 bases left in between. Per the germline V gene, CDR1 is MNHEY and CDR2 is SMNVEV (reference sequence). The CDR3 is 13 residues long. The chain has TRBV27 and TRBJ2-2; D gene ambiguous. Sequences were obtained from adjacent normal tissue. This TCR was recovered from a female donor with papillary thyroid cancer or a benign thyroid nodule (not recorded which). Some clones in this sample may be carry-over from other donors' samples. The DNA for the CDR3 is TGTGCCAGCAGTTTCCCGAACACCGGGGAGCTGTTTTTT. Protein sequence: CASSFPNTGELFF.